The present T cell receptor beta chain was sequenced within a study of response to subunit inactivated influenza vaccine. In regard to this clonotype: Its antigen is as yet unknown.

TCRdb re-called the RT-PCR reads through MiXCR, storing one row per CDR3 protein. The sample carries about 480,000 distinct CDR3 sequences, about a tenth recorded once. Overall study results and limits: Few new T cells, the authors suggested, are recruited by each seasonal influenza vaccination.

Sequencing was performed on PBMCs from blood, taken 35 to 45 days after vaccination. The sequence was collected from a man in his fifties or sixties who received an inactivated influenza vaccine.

The CDR3 coding sequence is TGTGCCAGCAGTGAAGGCCTCCTAACCTACGAGCAGTACTTC. As protein: CASSEGLLTYEQYF. This chain joins TRBV6-1 and TRBJ2-7; D unresolved. Trimming shortened V by 1 base and J by 2 bases, and 9 bases separated the two germline ends. CDR1 is MNHNS, CDR2 SASEGT, per germline. The CDR3 has 14 residues.